This T cell receptor beta chain was profiled in a study of CD8 T cells in Susac syndrome. The CDR3 runs to 15 residues. CDR1 and CDR2 from the germline V gene are SGHRS and YFSETQ. Trimming pared 2 bases from V and 4 bases from J, leaving 15 bases between. RNA in amounts of about 0.5 to 1 ug was reverse transcribed with random hexamers. TCRdb passed the immunoSEQ multiplex PCR reads through MiXCR, listing each CDR3 protein once. This table holds under 200,000 distinct CDR3 sequences, 75% to 95% found once. The specimen was CD4+ T cells from PBMCs. The source is a human donor with Susac syndrome. The chain employs TRBV5-1 and TRBJ1-2; no firm D call. This CDR3 is CASSFQGEGFYGYTF. DNA for the CDR3: TGCGCCAGCAGCTTTCAAGGTGAGGGCTTCTATGGCTACACCTTC.